This T cell receptor (beta chain) was sequenced in a study of T cell repertoires in cytomegalovirus infection. Study-wide points: Dominating the ex vivo response were HLA-C-restricted CMV-specific TCR beta clonotypes.

TCRdb re-called the reads with MiXCR, one entry per CDR3 protein. The sample lists 150,000 to 200,000 distinct CDR3 sequences, under 30% seen once, with roughly 32% in the top ten. Only a few counts were recorded for this clonotype. Its antigen is unidentified. This TCR was recovered from a human donor in good health (CMV status not recorded). Some clones in this sample may be carry-over from other donors' samples. Sequenced sample: PBMCs.

DNA of the CDR3: TGTGCCAGCAGTTACTGGAGGGTCCACGAGCAGTACTTC. This gives the protein CASSYWRVHEQYF. V gene TRBV6-2 or TRBV6-3 combines with J gene TRBJ2-7, with D perhaps matching TRBD2 (6 bases). This CDR3 has 13 amino acids. Trimming shortened V by 1 base and J by 5 bases, and 9 bases separated the two germline ends. Germline assignment: CDR1 MNHEY and CDR2 SVGEGT.